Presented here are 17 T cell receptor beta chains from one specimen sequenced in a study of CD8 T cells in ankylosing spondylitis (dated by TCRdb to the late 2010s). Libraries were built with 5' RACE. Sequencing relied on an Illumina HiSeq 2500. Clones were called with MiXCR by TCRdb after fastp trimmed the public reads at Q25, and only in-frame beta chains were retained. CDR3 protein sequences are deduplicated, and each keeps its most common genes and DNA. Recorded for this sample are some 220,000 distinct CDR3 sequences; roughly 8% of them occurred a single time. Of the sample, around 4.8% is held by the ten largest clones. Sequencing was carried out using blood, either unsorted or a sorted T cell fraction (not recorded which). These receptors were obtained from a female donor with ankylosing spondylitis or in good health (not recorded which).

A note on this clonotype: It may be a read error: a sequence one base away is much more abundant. The CDR3 is CASSLSSTRSDEQYF. The CDR3 nucleotides are TGCGCCAGCAGCTTATCCAGCACTAGGAGCGATGAGCAGTACTTC. This chain links TRBV5-1 with TRBJ2-7; tentative D call: TRBD2 (5 bases). Germline V CDR1 and CDR2: SGHRS, YFSETQ. The CDR3 contains 15 residues. V lost 2 bases and J 7 bases, leaving 19 bases between the germline ends.

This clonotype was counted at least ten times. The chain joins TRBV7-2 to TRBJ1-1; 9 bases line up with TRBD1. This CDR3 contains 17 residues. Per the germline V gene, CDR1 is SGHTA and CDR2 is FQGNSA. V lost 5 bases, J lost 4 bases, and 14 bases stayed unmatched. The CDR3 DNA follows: TGTGCCAGCAGCACACCAGGGACAGGGAAGTTGAGCACTGAAGCTTTCTTT. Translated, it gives CASSTPGTGKLSTEAFF.

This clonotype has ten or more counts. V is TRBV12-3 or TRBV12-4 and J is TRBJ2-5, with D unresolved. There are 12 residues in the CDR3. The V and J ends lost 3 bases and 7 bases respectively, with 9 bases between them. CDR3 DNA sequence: TGTGCCAGCAGTTTTGAGGTAGCGACCCAGTACTTC. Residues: CASSFEVATQYF.

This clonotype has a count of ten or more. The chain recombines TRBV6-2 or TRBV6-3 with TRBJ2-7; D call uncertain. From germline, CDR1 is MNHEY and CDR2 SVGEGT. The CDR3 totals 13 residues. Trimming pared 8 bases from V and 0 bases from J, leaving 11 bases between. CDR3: CASGRPNSYEQYF. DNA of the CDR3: TGTGCCAGCGGCAGGCCCAACTCCTACGAGCAGTACTTC.

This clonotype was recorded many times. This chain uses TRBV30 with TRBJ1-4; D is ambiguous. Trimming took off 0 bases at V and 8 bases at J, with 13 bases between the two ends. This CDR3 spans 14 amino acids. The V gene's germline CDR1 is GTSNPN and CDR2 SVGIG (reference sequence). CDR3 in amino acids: CAWSVGGFEEKLFF. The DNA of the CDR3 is TGTGCCTGGAGTGTAGGCGGATTTGAGGAAAAACTGTTTTTT.

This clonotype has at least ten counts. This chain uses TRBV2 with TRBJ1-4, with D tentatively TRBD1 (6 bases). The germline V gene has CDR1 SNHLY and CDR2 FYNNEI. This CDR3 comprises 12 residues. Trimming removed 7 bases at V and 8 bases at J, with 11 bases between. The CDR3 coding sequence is TGTGCCAGCAACAGGGAAAGAGAAAAACTGTTTTTT. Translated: CASNREREKLFF.

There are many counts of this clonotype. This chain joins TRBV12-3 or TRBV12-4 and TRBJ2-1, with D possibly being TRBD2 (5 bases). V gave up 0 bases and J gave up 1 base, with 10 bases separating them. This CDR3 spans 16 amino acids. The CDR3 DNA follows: TGTGCCAGCAGTTTAGCGCGTCGGGAATCCTACAATGAGCAGTTCTTC. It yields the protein CASSLARRESYNEQFF.

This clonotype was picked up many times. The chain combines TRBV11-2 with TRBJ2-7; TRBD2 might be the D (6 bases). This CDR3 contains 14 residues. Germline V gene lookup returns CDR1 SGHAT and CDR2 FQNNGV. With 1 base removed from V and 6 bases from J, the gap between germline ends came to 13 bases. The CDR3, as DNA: TGTGCCAGCAGCTTAGCAGGAGGGGCTCGCGAGCAGTACTTC. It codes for CASSLAGGAREQYF.

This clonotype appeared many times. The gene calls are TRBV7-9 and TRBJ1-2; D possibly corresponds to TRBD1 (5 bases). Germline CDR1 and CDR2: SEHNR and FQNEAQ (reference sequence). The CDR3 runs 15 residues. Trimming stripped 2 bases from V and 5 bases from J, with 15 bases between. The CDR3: CASSLSTKGDYGYTF. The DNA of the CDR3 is TGTGCCAGCAGCTTATCCACAAAAGGGGATTATGGCTACACCTTC.

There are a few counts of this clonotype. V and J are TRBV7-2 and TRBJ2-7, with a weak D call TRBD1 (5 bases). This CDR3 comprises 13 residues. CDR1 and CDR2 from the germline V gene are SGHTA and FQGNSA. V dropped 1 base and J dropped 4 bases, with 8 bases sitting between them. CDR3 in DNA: TGTGCCAGCAGCTTAGGCAGGGAATACGAGCAGTACTTC. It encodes CASSLGREYEQYF.

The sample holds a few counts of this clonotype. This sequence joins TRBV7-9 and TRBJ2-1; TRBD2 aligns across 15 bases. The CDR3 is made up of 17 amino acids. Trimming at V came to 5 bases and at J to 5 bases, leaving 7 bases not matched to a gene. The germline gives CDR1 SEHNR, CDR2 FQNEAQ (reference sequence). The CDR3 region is CASSRGLAGGVDNEQFF. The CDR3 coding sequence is TGTGCCAGCAGCCGTGGACTAGCGGGAGGGGTGGACAATGAGCAGTTCTTC.

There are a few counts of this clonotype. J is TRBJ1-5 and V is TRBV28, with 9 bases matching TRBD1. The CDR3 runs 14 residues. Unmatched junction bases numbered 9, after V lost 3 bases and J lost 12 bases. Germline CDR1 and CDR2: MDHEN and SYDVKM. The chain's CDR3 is CASSFSRDREVQHF. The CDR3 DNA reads TGTGCCAGCAGTTTCTCCCGGGACAGGGAGGTCCAGCATTTT.

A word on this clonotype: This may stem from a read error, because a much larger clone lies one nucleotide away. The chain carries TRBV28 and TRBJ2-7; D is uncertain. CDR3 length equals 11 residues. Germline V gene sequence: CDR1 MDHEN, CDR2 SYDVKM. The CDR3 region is CASLGAYKQYF. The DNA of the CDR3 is TGTGCCAGCTTAGGAGCCTACAAGCAGTACTTC.

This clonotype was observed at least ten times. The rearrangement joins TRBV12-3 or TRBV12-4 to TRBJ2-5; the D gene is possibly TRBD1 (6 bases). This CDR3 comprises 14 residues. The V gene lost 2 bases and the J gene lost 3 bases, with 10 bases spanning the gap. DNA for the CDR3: TGTGCCAGCAGTTTAATAGGGACAAAAGAGACCCAGTACTTC. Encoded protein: CASSLIGTKETQYF.

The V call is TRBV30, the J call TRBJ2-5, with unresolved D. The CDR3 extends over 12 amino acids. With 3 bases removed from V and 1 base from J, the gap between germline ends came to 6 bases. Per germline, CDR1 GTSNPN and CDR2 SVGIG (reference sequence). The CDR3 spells CAWRRTQETQYF. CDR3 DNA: TGTGCCTGGAGGCGGACCCAAGAGACCCAGTACTTC.

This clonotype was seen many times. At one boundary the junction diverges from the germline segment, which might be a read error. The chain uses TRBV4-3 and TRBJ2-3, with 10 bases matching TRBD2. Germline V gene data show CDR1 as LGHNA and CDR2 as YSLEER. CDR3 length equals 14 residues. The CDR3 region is CASSRTSGTDTQYF. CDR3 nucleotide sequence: TGTGCCAGCAGCCGGACTAGCGGAACAGATACGCAGTATTTT.

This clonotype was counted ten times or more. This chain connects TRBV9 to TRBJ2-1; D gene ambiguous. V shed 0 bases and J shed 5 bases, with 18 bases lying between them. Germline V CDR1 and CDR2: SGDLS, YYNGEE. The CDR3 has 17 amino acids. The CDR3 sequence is CASSVGLTPTQDNEQFF. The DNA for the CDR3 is TGTGCCAGCAGCGTAGGACTTACCCCTACCCAGGACAATGAGCAGTTCTTC.